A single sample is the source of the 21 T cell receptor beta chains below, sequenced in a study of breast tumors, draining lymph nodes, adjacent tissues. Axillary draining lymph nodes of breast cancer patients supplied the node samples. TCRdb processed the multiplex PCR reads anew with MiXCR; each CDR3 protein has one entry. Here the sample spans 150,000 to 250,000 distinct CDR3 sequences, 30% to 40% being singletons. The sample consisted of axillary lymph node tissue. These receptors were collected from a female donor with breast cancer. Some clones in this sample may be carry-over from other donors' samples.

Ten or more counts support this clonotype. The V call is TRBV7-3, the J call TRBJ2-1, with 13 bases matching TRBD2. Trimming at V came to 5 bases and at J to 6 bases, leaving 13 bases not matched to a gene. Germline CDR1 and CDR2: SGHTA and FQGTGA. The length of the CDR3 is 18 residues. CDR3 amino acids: CASSQLGTGTSGTNEQFF. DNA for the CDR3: TGTGCCAGCAGCCAACTGGGGACCGGGACTAGCGGGACCAATGAGCAGTTCTTC.

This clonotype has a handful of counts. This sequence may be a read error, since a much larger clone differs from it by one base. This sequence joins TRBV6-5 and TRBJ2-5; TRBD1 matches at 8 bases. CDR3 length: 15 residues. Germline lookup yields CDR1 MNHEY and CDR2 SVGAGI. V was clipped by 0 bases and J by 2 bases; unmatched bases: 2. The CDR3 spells CASSYSRTGQETQYF. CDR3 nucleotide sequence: TGTGCCAGCAGTTACTCCAGGACAGGGCAAGAGACCCAGTACTTC.

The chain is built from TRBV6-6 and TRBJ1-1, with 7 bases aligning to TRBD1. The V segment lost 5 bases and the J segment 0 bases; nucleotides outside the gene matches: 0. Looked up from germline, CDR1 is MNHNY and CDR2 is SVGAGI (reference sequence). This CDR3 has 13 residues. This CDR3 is CASSDRVNTEAFF. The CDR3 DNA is TGTGCCAGCAGTGACAGGGTGAACACTGAAGCTTTCTTT.

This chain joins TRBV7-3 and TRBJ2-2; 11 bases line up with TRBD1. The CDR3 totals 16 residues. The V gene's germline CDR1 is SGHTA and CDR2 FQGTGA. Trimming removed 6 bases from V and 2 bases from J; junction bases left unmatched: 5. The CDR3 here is CASSSGTGGNTGELFF. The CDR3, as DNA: TGTGCCAGCAGTTCCGGGACAGGGGGTAACACCGGGGAGCTGTTTTTT.

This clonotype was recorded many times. Here the CDR3 reads CASSERFWEKLFF. The DNA of the CDR3 is TGTGCCAGCAGTGAAAGGTTCTGGGAAAAACTGTTTTTT. This chain links TRBV6-1 with TRBJ1-4; D is uncertain. Deletions cut 2 bases from V and 8 bases from J, with 9 bases between. Per the germline V gene, CDR1 is MNHNS and CDR2 is SASEGT. The CDR3 has 13 residues.

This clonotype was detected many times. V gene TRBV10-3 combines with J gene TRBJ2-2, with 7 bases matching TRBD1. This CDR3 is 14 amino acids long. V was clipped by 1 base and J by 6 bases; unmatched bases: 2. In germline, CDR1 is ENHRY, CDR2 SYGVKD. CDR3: CAISEFTGAGELFF. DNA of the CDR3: TGTGCCATCAGTGAGTTTACAGGGGCCGGGGAGCTGTTTTTT.

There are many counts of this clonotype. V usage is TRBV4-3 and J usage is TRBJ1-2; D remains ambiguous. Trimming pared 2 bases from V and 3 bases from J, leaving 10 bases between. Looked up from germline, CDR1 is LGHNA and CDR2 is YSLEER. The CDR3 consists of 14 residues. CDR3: CASSQSLEYYGYTF. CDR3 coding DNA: TGCGCCAGCAGCCAATCTCTCGAATACTATGGCTACACCTTC.

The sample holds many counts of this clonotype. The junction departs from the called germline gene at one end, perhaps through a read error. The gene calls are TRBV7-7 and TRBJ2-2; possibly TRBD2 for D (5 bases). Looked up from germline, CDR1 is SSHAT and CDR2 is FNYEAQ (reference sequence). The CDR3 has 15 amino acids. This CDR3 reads CASSTDGGGTGELFF. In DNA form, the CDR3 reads TGTGCTAGCAGCACGGACGGTGGCGGGACCGGGGAGCTGTTTTTT.

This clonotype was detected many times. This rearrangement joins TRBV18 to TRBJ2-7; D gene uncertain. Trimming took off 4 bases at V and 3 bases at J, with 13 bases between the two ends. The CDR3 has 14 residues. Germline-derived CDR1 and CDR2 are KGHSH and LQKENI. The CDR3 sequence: CASSRPISHYEQYF. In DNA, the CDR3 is TGTGCCAGCTCACGTCCAATTTCCCACTACGAGCAGTACTTC.

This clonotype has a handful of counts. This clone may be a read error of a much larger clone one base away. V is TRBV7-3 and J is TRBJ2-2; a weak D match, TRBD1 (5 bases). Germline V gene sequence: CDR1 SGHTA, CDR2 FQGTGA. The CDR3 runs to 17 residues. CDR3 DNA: TGTGCCAGCAGCCCACACCCGGACACTACGGGCACCGGGCAGCTGTTTTTT. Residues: CASSPHPDTTGTGQLFF.

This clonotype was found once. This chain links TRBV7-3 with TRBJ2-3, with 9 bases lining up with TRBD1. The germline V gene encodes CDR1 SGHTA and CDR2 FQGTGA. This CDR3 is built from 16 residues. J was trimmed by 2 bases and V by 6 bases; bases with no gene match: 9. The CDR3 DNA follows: TGTGCCAGCAGACACGGGACAGGGAAATTCACAGATACGCAGTATTTT. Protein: CASRHGTGKFTDTQYF.

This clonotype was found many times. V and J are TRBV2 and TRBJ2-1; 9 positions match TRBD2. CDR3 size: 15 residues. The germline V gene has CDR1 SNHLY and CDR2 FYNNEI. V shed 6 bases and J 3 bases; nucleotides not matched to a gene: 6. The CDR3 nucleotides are TGTGCCAGCAGGGTTACTAGCGGGCACTACAATGAGCAGTTCTTC. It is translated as CASRVTSGHYNEQFF.

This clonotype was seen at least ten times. The CDR3 DNA reads as TGTGCCAGCAGTCTTGACGGTAGGAGGAACGGCTACACCTTC. It is translated as CASSLDGRRNGYTF. The chain uses TRBV6-5 and TRBJ1-2; D gene uncertain. Trimming cost V 5 bases and J 8 bases, with 18 bases left between them. Germline V lookup: CDR1 MNHEY, CDR2 SVGAGI. The CDR3 is 14 amino acids.

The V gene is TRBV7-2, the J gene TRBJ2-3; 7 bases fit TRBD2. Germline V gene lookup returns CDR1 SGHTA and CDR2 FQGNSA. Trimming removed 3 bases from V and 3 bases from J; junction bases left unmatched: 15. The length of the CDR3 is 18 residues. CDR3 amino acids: CASSLRRVHTGGTDTQYF. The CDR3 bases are TGTGCCAGCAGCTTGAGGAGGGTTCACACCGGGGGGACAGATACGCAGTATTTT. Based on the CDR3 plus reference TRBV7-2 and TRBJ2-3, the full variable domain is GAGVSQSPSNKVTEKGKDVELRCDPISGHTALYWYRQSLGQGLEFLIYFQGNSAPDKSGLPSDRFSAERTGGSVSTLTIQRTQQEDSAVYLCASSLRRVHTGGTDTQYFGPGTRLTVL.

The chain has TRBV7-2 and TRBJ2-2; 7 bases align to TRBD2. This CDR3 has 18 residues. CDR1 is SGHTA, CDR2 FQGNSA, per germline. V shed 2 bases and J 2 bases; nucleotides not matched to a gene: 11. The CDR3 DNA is TGTGCCAGCAGCTTAAGGCGCGGCGGGAGTATTAACACCGGGGAGCTGTTTTTT. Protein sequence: CASSLRRGGSINTGELFF.

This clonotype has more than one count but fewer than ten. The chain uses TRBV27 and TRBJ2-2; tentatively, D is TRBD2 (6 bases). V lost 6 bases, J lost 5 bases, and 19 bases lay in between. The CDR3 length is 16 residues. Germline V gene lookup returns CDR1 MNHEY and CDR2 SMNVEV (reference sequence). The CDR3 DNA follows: TGTGCCAGCAGCCGACTAGGAAATGCGATTACCGGGGAGCTGTTTTTT. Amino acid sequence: CASSRLGNAITGELFF.

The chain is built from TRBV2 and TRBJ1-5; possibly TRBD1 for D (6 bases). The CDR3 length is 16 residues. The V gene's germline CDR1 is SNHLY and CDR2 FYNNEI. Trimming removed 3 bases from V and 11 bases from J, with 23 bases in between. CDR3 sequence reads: CASSDGWGGGQETQHF. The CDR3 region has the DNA TGTGCCAGCAGTGACGGTTGGGGCGGGGGCCAAGAGACCCAGCATTTT.

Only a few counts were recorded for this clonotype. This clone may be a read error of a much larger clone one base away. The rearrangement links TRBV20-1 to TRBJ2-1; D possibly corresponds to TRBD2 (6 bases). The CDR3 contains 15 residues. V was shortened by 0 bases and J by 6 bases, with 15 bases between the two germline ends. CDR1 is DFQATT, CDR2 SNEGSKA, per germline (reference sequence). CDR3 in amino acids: CSARDTSRRANEQFF. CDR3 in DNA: TGCAGTGCTAGAGATACTAGCCGGAGGGCCAATGAGCAGTTCTTC.

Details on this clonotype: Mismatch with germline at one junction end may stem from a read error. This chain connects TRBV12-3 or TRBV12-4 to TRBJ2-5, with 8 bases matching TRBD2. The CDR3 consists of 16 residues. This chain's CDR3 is CASSSRAGGPAEAQYF. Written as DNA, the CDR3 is TGTGCCAGCAGTTCGAGGGCGGGAGGTCCAGCAGAGGCCCAGTACTTC.

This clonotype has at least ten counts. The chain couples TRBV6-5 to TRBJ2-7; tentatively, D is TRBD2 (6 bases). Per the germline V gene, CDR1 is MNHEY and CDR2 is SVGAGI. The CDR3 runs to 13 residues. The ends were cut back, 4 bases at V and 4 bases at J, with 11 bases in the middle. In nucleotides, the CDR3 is TGTGCCAGCAGTTTCTGGGACTTATACGAGCAGTACTTC. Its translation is CASSFWDLYEQYF.

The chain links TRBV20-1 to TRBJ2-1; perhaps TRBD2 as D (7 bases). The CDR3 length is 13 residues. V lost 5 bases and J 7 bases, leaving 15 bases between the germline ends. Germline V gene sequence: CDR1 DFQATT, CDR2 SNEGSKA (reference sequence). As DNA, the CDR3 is TGCAGTGCTCGGCGGGGGAGGGGGAATGAGCAGTTCTTC. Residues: CSARRGRGNEQFF.